Here is one T cell receptor (beta chain) with its context. The sample comes from a study of T cell changes during pregnancy in multiple sclerosis. The CDR3 is made up of 16 amino acids. Germline V gives CDR1 SGHVS, CDR2 FNYEAQ. The V and J ends lost 1 base and 7 bases respectively, with 14 bases between them. Produced via immunoSEQ multiplex PCR; TCRdb's table is partial and in-frame only. The repertoire has around 70,000 clones, around nine tenths of them found once; the top ten carry under 2%. The sample consisted of peripheral blood, taken in the second trimester of pregnancy. The receptor comes from a female donor with multiple sclerosis, enrolled in a pregnancy study. V usage is TRBV7-6 and J usage is TRBJ1-6, with D possibly matching TRBD1 (6 bases). For the CDR3, the DNA is TGTGCCAGCAGCTTAGAGGGCAGGGGCCTAAATTCACCCCTCCACTTT. This codes for CASSLEGRGLNSPLHF.